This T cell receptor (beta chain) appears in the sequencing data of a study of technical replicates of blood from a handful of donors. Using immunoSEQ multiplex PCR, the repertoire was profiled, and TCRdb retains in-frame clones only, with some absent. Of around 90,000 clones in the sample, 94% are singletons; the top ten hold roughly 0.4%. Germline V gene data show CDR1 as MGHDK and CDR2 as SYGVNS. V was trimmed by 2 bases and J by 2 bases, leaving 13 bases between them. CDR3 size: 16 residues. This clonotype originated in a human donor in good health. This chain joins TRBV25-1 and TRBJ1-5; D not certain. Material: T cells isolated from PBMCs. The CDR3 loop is CASSEAGKAGNQPQHF. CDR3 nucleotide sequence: TGTGCCAGCAGTGAAGCCGGGAAAGCTGGCAATCAGCCCCAGCATTTT.